The 25 T cell receptor beta chains below come from one sample, sequenced in a study of blood T cell repertoires in COVID-19. Some clones are missing from TCRdb's copy, which holds only in-frame ones; the method was immunoSEQ multiplex PCR. The data contain under 55,000 clones, around 80% of them singletons. The sequenced sample was peripheral blood. These receptors all come from a man aged 70 or older with acute or convalescent COVID-19.

This clone has just one count. This sequence joins TRBV28 and TRBJ1-1; 10 bases align to TRBD1. The junction had 2 bases not matched to a gene; V was cut back by 7 bases and J by 0 bases. CDR1 is MDHEN and CDR2 is SYDVKM in the germline V gene. This CDR3 region has 14 residues. The CDR3 DNA reads TGTGCCAGCACCGGGACAGGGGTGAACACTGAAGCTTTCTTT. It is translated as CASTGTGVNTEAFF.

This chain joins TRBV5-6 and TRBJ1-4; 7 nucleotides match TRBD1. The CDR3 length is 14 residues. Unmatched junction bases numbered 6, after V lost 4 bases and J lost 6 bases. The V gene's germline CDR1 is SGHDT and CDR2 YYEEEE. This chain's CDR3 is CASSPTGRHEKLFF. In DNA form, the CDR3 reads TGTGCCAGCAGCCCGACAGGGAGGCATGAAAAACTGTTTTTT.

V usage is TRBV11-2 and J usage is TRBJ2-2; 7 positions agree with TRBD1. Germline V gives CDR1 SGHAT, CDR2 FQNNGV. The V segment lost 7 bases and the J segment 3 bases; nucleotides outside the gene matches: 5. This CDR3 is 14 amino acids long. The CDR3 DNA sequence: TGTGCCAGCATCATCGGGACAGACACCGGGGAGCTGTTTTTT. Encoded protein: CASIIGTDTGELFF.

The V call is TRBV27, the J call TRBJ2-1; tentatively, D is TRBD2 (6 bases). The CDR3 is 13 residues long. V was cut by 7 bases and J by 6 bases, with 13 bases left in between. CDR1 and CDR2 from the germline V gene are MNHEY and SMNVEV (reference sequence). The CDR3 here is CASTTTSFNEQFF. As DNA, the CDR3 is TGTGCCAGCACCACGACTAGTTTCAATGAGCAGTTCTTC.

The chain uses TRBV2 and TRBJ1-1; D remains ambiguous. The ends were cut back, 6 bases at V and 2 bases at J, with 13 bases in the middle. The CDR3 consists of 14 residues. Germline CDR1 reads SNHLY; CDR2 reads FYNNEI. CDR3 region: CASRGRVVNTEAFF. CDR3 in DNA: TGTGCCAGCAGGGGTCGGGTCGTAAACACTGAAGCTTTCTTT. Using reference TRBV2 and TRBJ1-1 for the parts outside the CDR3, the full variable domain is EPEVTQTPSHQVTQMGQEVILRCVPISNHLYFYWYRQILGQKVEFLVSFYNNEISEKSEIFDDQFSVERPDGSNFTLKIRSTKLEDSAMYFCASRGRVVNTEAFFGQGTRLTVV.

The rearrangement joins TRBV11-3 to TRBJ2-5; 8 nucleotides match TRBD2. J lost 3 bases, V lost 1 base, and 13 bases had no gene match. There are 18 residues in the CDR3. Per the germline V gene, CDR1 is SGHNT and CDR2 is YENEEA. CDR3 DNA: TGTGCCAGCAGCTTAGTACTCGGGAGGGCCTTGATTAAAGAGACCCAGTACTTC. Encoded protein: CASSLVLGRALIKETQYF.

J is TRBJ1-2 and V is TRBV19, with TRBD1 identical over 7 bases. Per the germline V gene, CDR1 is LNHDA and CDR2 is SQIVND (reference sequence). The CDR3 consists of 15 residues. V dropped 7 bases and J dropped 4; count of bases not matched to a gene: 12. The CDR3 loop is CASTPDRERSYGYTF. CDR3 in DNA: TGTGCCAGTACCCCTGACAGGGAAAGGAGCTATGGCTACACCTTC.

The chain carries TRBV10-3 and TRBJ1-4; D might be TRBD1 (5 bases). Germline assignment: CDR1 ENHRY and CDR2 SYGVKD. V was shortened by 7 bases and J by 8 bases, with 14 bases between the two germline ends. This CDR3 has 13 residues. The CDR3 sequence is CAITAGVGEKLFF. CDR3 in DNA: TGTGCCATCACGGCGGGGGTTGGAGAAAAACTGTTTTTT.

The V gene is TRBV9, the J gene TRBJ2-2; TRBD2 matches 8 bases. This CDR3 contains 15 residues. The J segment lost 4 bases and the V segment lost 6 bases, leaving 8 bases of the junction unmatched. Germline CDR1 and CDR2: SGDLS and YYNGEE. The CDR3 DNA sequence: TGTGCCAGCACCCGGGGGGGGCAGGGCACCGGGGAGCTGTTTTTT. Its translation: CASTRGGQGTGELFF.

This clone was counted only a few times. The chain is built from TRBV4-1 and TRBJ2-5, with TRBD2 identical over 7 bases. CDR1 is MGHRA and CDR2 is YSYEKL in the germline V gene. This CDR3 spans 19 amino acids. V dropped 0 bases and J dropped 1; count of bases not matched to a gene: 14. CDR3 region: CASSQDLDGRHSSQETQYF. As DNA, the CDR3 is TGCGCCAGCAGCCAAGATCTGGACGGGAGGCATTCTTCCCAAGAGACCCAGTACTTC.

This clone turned up a few times. The chain recombines TRBV11-2 with TRBJ1-2, with TRBD1 identical over 8 bases. CDR3 length: 12 amino acids. CDR1 is SGHAT and CDR2 is FQNNGV in the germline V gene. V was clipped by 5 bases and J by 8 bases; unmatched bases: 4. Written as DNA, the CDR3 is TGTGCCAGCAGCCAGACAGGGGTCGGCTACACCTTC. Its translation: CASSQTGVGYTF.

This chain uses TRBV5-8 with TRBJ2-1; the D gene is possibly TRBD1 (6 bases). Deletions cut 0 bases from V and 0 bases from J, with 10 bases between. Per the germline V gene, CDR1 is SGHTS and CDR2 is YDEGEE. This CDR3 has 16 amino acids. The CDR3 bases are TGTGCCAGCAGCTTGGGGACAGCCACCTCCTACAATGAGCAGTTCTTC. It is translated as CASSLGTATSYNEQFF.

The gene calls are TRBV6-5 and TRBJ2-7; the D gene is possibly TRBD2 (6 bases). The V gene's germline CDR1 is MNHEY and CDR2 SVGAGI. V was cut by 6 bases and J by 6 bases, with 18 bases left in between. This CDR3 contains 14 residues. The CDR3 spells CASRALAELGEQYF. The CDR3 nucleotides read TGTGCCAGCAGAGCACTAGCAGAGTTAGGCGAGCAGTACTTC.

This chain uses TRBV5-6 with TRBJ1-5; the match to TRBD1 covers 10 bases. V was clipped by 3 bases and J by 5 bases; unmatched bases: 11. The CDR3 spans 17 residues. CDR1 is SGHDT and CDR2 is YYEEEE in the germline V gene. Here the CDR3 reads CASSSHRRQGADQPQHF. For the CDR3, the DNA is TGTGCCAGCAGCTCCCACCGCCGACAGGGGGCAGATCAGCCCCAGCATTTT.

The chain joins TRBV4-1 to TRBJ2-2, with 7 nucleotides matching TRBD1. The CDR3 sequence is 16 residues long. Germline V gene data show CDR1 as MGHRA and CDR2 as YSYEKL. J was trimmed by 1 base and V by 4 bases; bases with no gene match: 6. The CDR3 protein is CASSRRDSLNTGELFF. CDR3 in DNA: TGCGCCAGCAGCCGCAGGGACAGCCTGAACACCGGGGAGCTGTTTTTT.

In regard to this clone: The same CDR3 arises from other DNA sequences in this sample as well. The chain uses TRBV6-2 or TRBV6-3 and TRBJ2-7, with 9 bases identical to TRBD1. This CDR3 has 14 amino acids. The germline CDR1 and CDR2 sequences are MNHEY and SVGEGT. Losses at the gene ends were 5 bases for V and 4 bases for J; bases not matched to a gene: 6. The CDR3 bases are TGTGCCAGCAGTCCAACAGGGGGCGCGTACGAGCAGTACTTC. This translates into CASSPTGGAYEQYF.

V and J are TRBV24-1 and TRBJ2-3; possibly TRBD1 for D (6 bases). With 4 bases removed from V and 6 bases from J, the gap between germline ends came to 13 bases. The CDR3 spans 14 residues. Germline CDR1 KGHDR, CDR2 SFDVKD. This chain's CDR3 is CATSDPQGHDTQYF. The CDR3 DNA reads as TGTGCCACCAGTGACCCACAGGGTCACGATACGCAGTATTTT.

This clone was detected only once. The chain joins TRBV5-1 to TRBJ1-1, with 10 bases lining up with TRBD1. CDR3 length equals 17 residues. Looked up from germline, CDR1 is SGHRS and CDR2 is YFSETQ. Trimming took 1 base from V and 0 from J; bases not matched to a gene: 6. The CDR3: CASSLLDRGSVNTEAFF. The CDR3 nucleotides read TGCGCCAGCAGCTTGCTGGACAGGGGGTCCGTGAACACTGAAGCTTTCTTT.

The chain has TRBV11-2 and TRBJ2-5; D not certain. Per the germline V gene, CDR1 is SGHAT and CDR2 is FQNNGV. This CDR3 spans 16 amino acids. V shed 5 bases and J shed 0 bases, with 16 bases lying between them. DNA of the CDR3: TGTGCCAGCAGCCCCCTCTTGTGGCCAGACCAAGAGACCCAGTACTTC. Its translation: CASSPLLWPDQETQYF.

Here the CDR3 DNA reads TGTGCCAGCAGCCAAGTGGTCGGGAACACTGAAGCTTTCTTT. Translation gives CASSQVVGNTEAFF. The chain is built from TRBV3-1 (or the pseudogene TRBV3-2) and TRBJ1-1; D is uncertain. Trimming left V 1 base short and J 1 base short, with 7 bases between. The germline gives CDR1 LGHDT, CDR2 YNNKEL (reference sequence). The CDR3 runs to 14 residues.

This clone is a singleton in its sample. V gene TRBV30 combines with J gene TRBJ2-5; TRBD1 matches 7 bases. Germline CDR1 is GTSNPN and CDR2 is SVGIG (reference sequence). V was clipped by 4 bases and J by 1 base; unmatched bases: 3. The CDR3 loop spans 13 amino acids. The DNA for the CDR3 is TGTGCCTGGACCGGGGACAGCCAAGAGACCCAGTACTTC. It encodes CAWTGDSQETQYF.

The V and J genes are TRBV6-5 and TRBJ1-5; tentative D call: TRBD1 (5 bases). V dropped 6 bases and J dropped 2 bases, with 14 bases sitting between them. The CDR3 has 15 amino acids. From germline, CDR1 is MNHEY and CDR2 SVGAGI. The CDR3 nucleotides read TGTGCCAGCAGCTTTGACGGAGGGGGCAATCAGCCCCAGCATTTT. Its protein is CASSFDGGGNQPQHF.

This chain connects TRBV28 to TRBJ2-5, with D possibly being TRBD1 (5 bases). Germline CDR1 reads MDHEN; CDR2 reads SYDVKM. The CDR3 runs 17 residues. CDR3 in amino acids: CPWGNPGPWARRETQYF. The DNA of the CDR3 is TGTCCCTGGGGCAACCCGGGCCCGTGGGCCCGACGGGAGACCCAGTACTTC.

The chain is built from TRBV28 and TRBJ2-7; D is possibly TRBD2 (5 bases). Deletions cut 5 bases from V and 9 bases from J, with 11 bases between. This CDR3 has 11 amino acids. CDR1 is MDHEN, CDR2 SYDVKM, per germline. The CDR3 reads CASSTDGGQYF. CDR3 DNA sequence: TGTGCCAGCAGTACAGACGGAGGGCAGTACTTC.

V and J are TRBV11-2 and TRBJ2-2; 14 bases align to TRBD2. The CDR3 is made up of 17 amino acids. Germline V gives CDR1 SGHAT, CDR2 FQNNGV. J gave up 7 bases and V 6 bases, and 10 bases lay outside the gene matches. The DNA of the CDR3 is TGTGCCAGCAGTCAGGGACTAGCGGGAGATCGTGGCGGGGAGCTGTTTTTT. Encoded protein: CASSQGLAGDRGGELFF.